This T cell receptor beta chain was recorded in a study of blood T cell repertoires in COVID-19. Study context: T cells, B-cell-depleted T cells, or PBMCs provided the cDNA or gDNA that served as material.

Participants reported their clinical history, and cohort assignment relied on those reports. Repertoires were generated with immunoSEQ multiplex PCR, while TCRdb's copy carries only in-frame clones and drops some. This table holds about 220,000 clones, 70% to 85% found once. Per germline, CDR1 MNHNY and CDR2 SVGAGI (reference sequence). The J segment lost 6 bases and the V segment lost 6 bases, leaving 9 bases of the junction unmatched. The CDR3 spans 14 residues. This clone appeared a few times. Sequenced material: PBMCs or T cells enriched from blood (not recorded which). This clonotype was obtained from a woman aged 60-75 years who had recovered from COVID-19. This rearrangement joins TRBV6-6 to TRBJ1-2, with TRBD1 matching 8 bases. CDR3 bases: TGTGCCAGCAGGGATGACAGGGGATGGAATGGCTACACCTTC. This gives the protein CASRDDRGWNGYTF.